What follows are 18 T cell receptor beta chains derived from one specimen sequenced in a study of blood T cell repertoires in COVID-19. Clones were sequenced by immunoSEQ multiplex PCR, and TCRdb holds only the in-frame ones, with some missing. The profile shows around 70,000 clones, 65% to 85% of them singletons. Sequences were obtained from peripheral blood. The receptors were sampled from a woman aged 55-69 years with acute or convalescent COVID-19.

The chain carries TRBV15 and TRBJ2-5; 8 nucleotides align to TRBD2. The CDR3 has 16 amino acids. Germline values: CDR1 LNHNV, CDR2 YYDKDF (reference sequence). The V gene end was trimmed by 2 bases and the J gene end by 2 bases; junction bases not matched to a gene: 7. Written as DNA, the CDR3 is TGTGCCACCAGCAGAAACCGCGGGACTAGGCAAGAGACCCAGTACTTC. This sequence encodes CATSRNRGTRQETQYF.

The chain is built from TRBV11-2 and TRBJ2-5, with a possible D match to TRBD1 (5 bases). The CDR3 sequence is 16 residues long. Germline assignment: CDR1 SGHAT and CDR2 FQNNGV. Between the trimmed V and J ends, which lost 2 bases and 7 bases, there was a span of 20 bases. CDR3 sequence: CASSLSLGSGLMTQYF. CDR3 bases: TGTGCCAGCAGCTTAAGTCTAGGGTCAGGGCTAATGACCCAGTACTTC.

The gene calls are TRBV4-2 and TRBJ1-5; 9 bases map to TRBD1. The CDR3 has 17 residues. Germline trimming cut 1 base from V and 4 bases from J; bases unmatched to any gene: 8. Germline values: CDR1 LGHNA, CDR2 YNFKEQ. The CDR3 spells CASSQGRQGGDNQPQHF. In nucleotides, the CDR3 is TGTGCCAGCAGCCAAGGACGACAGGGGGGGGATAATCAGCCCCAGCATTTT.

The chain is built from TRBV3-1 (or the pseudogene TRBV3-2) and TRBJ1-3; tentatively, D is TRBD1 (6 bases). The V end was cut by 3 bases, the J end by 0 bases, with 12 bases between. Germline V gene sequence: CDR1 LGHDT, CDR2 YNNKEL (reference sequence). The CDR3 is made up of 16 amino acids. The CDR3 protein is CASSHRGQTSGNTIYF. The CDR3 DNA is TGTGCCAGCAGCCACCGCGGACAGACCTCTGGAAACACCATATATTTT.

The gene calls are TRBV2 and TRBJ2-3; D call uncertain. The CDR3 extends over 13 amino acids. From germline, CDR1 is SNHLY and CDR2 FYNNEI. Trimming took 2 bases from V and 2 from J, leaving 5 bases between them. Here the CDR3 DNA reads TGTGCCAGCAGTGAACTAGTCACAGATACGCAGTATTTT. Protein: CASSELVTDTQYF.

This rearrangement joins TRBV5-5 to TRBJ2-5; 9 nucleotides match TRBD2. The germline V gene encodes CDR1 SGHKS and CDR2 YYEKEE (reference sequence). The CDR3 totals 19 residues. The V gene end was trimmed by 4 bases and the J gene end by 2 bases; junction bases not matched to a gene: 18. The CDR3 region is CASSAPLEREARGQETQYF. DNA for the CDR3: TGTGCCAGCAGCGCCCCGTTGGAGCGGGAGGCTCGGGGACAAGAGACCCAGTACTTC.

This clone has a handful of counts. The chain carries TRBV5-1 and TRBJ2-3, with TRBD2 identical over 13 bases. CDR3 length equals 16 residues. Per germline, CDR1 SGHRS and CDR2 YFSETQ. The V segment lost 0 bases and the J segment 6 bases; nucleotides outside the gene matches: 4. The CDR3 spells CASSLGGTSGVDTQYF. The CDR3 nucleotides read TGCGCCAGCAGCTTGGGCGGGACTAGCGGGGTGGATACGCAGTATTTT.

This clone was found once. The chain combines TRBV9 with TRBJ2-2, with 7 bases that match TRBD2. Trimming at V came to 4 bases and at J to 6 bases, leaving 9 bases not matched to a gene. The length of the CDR3 is 15 residues. Germline V gives CDR1 SGDLS, CDR2 YYNGEE. The CDR3 sequence is CASSRGGRLAGELFF. The CDR3, as DNA: TGTGCCAGCAGCCGGGGAGGGAGGCTCGCCGGGGAGCTGTTTTTT.

This sequence joins TRBV12-5 and TRBJ2-7, with D maybe TRBD2 (5 bases). V was cut by 2 bases and J by 0 bases, with 8 bases left in between. This CDR3 is built from 14 residues. Looked up from germline, CDR1 is LGHNT and CDR2 is FRNRAP. The CDR3 nucleotides are TGTGCTAGTGGTTTGTCGGGAAGCTCCTACGAGCAGTACTTC. Translation gives CASGLSGSSYEQYF.

The genes are TRBV30 and TRBJ1-5; D possibly corresponds to TRBD1 (5 bases). The CDR3 loop spans 13 amino acids. Germline values: CDR1 GTSNPN, CDR2 SVGIG (reference sequence). The V end lost 0 bases, the J end lost 7 bases, and 10 bases lay between the germline ends. CDR3 DNA: TGTGCCTGGAGTGTCAATCGGGGGCAGCCCCAGCATTTT. Its translation is CAWSVNRGQPQHF.

The CDR3 region has the DNA TGTGCCAGCAGTTTAAGGGACTTCTCCTACGAGCAGTACTTC. This codes for CASSLRDFSYEQYF. The chain recombines TRBV27 with TRBJ2-7; possibly TRBD2 for D (6 bases). V was pared by 2 bases and J by 0 bases, with 8 bases between. CDR3 length: 14 amino acids. CDR1 and CDR2 from the germline V gene are MNHEY and SMNVEV (reference sequence).

This clone appeared a few times. The chain has TRBV6-6 and TRBJ1-2; TRBD1 matches 8 bases. CDR1 and CDR2 (germline): MNHNY, SVGAGI (reference sequence). The ends lost 7 bases at V and 5 bases at J; junction bases unmatched: 6. CDR3 size: 13 residues. This chain's CDR3 is CASTPTGEYGYTF. Here the CDR3 DNA reads TGTGCCAGCACCCCGACAGGGGAATATGGCTACACCTTC.

This chain links TRBV7-2 with TRBJ1-3; D is ambiguous. The V and J ends lost 1 base and 4 bases respectively, with 5 bases between them. The V gene's germline CDR1 is SGHTA and CDR2 FQGNSA. The CDR3 covers 13 residues. Written as DNA, the CDR3 is TGTGCCAGCAGCTTAGTGGGCGGAAACACCATATATTTT. It translates to CASSLVGGNTIYF. The entire variable domain, with the rest obtained from reference TRBV7-2 and TRBJ1-3, is as follows: GAGVSQSPSNKVTEKGKDVELRCDPISGHTALYWYRQSLGQGLEFLIYFQGNSAPDKSGLPSDRFSAERTGGSVSTLTIQRTQQEDSAVYLCASSLVGGNTIYFGEGSWLTVV.

This clone was recorded only once. The chain joins TRBV9 to TRBJ2-7; D is possibly TRBD1 (5 bases). Germline CDR1 SGDLS, CDR2 YYNGEE. V lost 3 bases to trimming and J lost 4 bases, with 17 bases between them. The CDR3 covers 15 residues. CDR3 protein: CASSEGNADIYEQYF. In DNA form, the CDR3 reads TGTGCCAGCAGCGAGGGTAATGCGGACATATACGAGCAGTACTTC. Full variable domain (missing parts from reference TRBV9 and TRBJ2-7): DSGVTQTPKHLITATGQRVTLRCSPRSGDLSVYWYQQSLDQGLQFLIQYYNGEERAKGNILERFSAQQFPDLHSELNLSSLELGDSALYFCASSEGNADIYEQYFGPGTRLTVT.

This chain links TRBV28 with TRBJ1-3; TRBD1 is a possible D gene (5 bases). The CDR3 covers 15 residues. The germline V and J ends were trimmed by 6 bases and 2 bases, with 14 bases remaining between them. Germline V gene sequence: CDR1 MDHEN, CDR2 SYDVKM. CDR3 sequence: CASRDGRVTGNTIYF. CDR3 nucleotides: TGTGCCAGCAGGGACGGCAGGGTTACTGGAAACACCATATATTTT.

The J gene is TRBJ1-2, the V gene TRBV5-1; TRBD1 might be the D (6 bases). The CDR3 is 14 residues long. The germline CDR1 and CDR2 sequences are SGHRS and YFSETQ. V dropped 4 bases and J dropped 7 bases, with 17 bases sitting between them. CDR3 sequence reads: CASSPGTGYGGYTF. CDR3 nucleotides: TGCGCCAGCAGCCCGGGCACAGGGTACGGTGGCTACACCTTC.

The sample holds a few counts of this clone. The rearrangement uses TRBV5-6 and TRBJ2-2, with a weak D call TRBD2 (6 bases). The germline gives CDR1 SGHDT, CDR2 YYEEEE. The CDR3 totals 15 residues. Trimming stripped 2 bases from V and 3 bases from J, with 11 bases between. The CDR3 DNA follows: TGTGCCAGCAGCTTTGGAGGGCGGGACACCGGGGAGCTGTTTTTT. Its protein is CASSFGGRDTGELFF. Filled out from reference TRBV5-6 and TRBJ2-2, the complete variable domain reads DAGVTQSPTHLIKTRGQQVTLRCSPKSGHDTVSWYQQALGQGPQFIFQYYEEEERQRGNFPDRFSGHQFPNYSSELNVNALLLGDSALYLCASSFGGRDTGELFFGEGSRLTVL.

This clone was counted a single time. The V call is TRBV7-3, the J call TRBJ2-3, with 14 bases matching TRBD2. The V gene's germline CDR1 is SGHTA and CDR2 FQGTGA. The V gene end was trimmed by 5 bases and the J gene end by 5 bases; junction bases not matched to a gene: 6. The CDR3 contains 16 residues. The CDR3 nucleotides are TGTGCCAGCAGCCGGGGACTAGCGGGGGCTATAGATACGCAGTATTTT. Its protein product is CASSRGLAGAIDTQYF.